Listed here are 30 T cell receptor beta chains from one sample, sequenced in a study of blood T cell repertoires in COVID-19. Assay used: immunoSEQ multiplex PCR; TCRdb lists only in-frame clones, some missing. The table has 160,000 or so clones, about 90% seen once. What was sequenced was PBMCs or T cells enriched from blood (not recorded which). The receptors shown here come from a human donor with acute COVID-19. The donor label of this sample is uncertain.

The CDR3 nucleotides are TGCGCCAGCAGCGGGGGAAGGGGGTTTTATGGCTACACCTTC. As protein: CASSGGRGFYGYTF. V is TRBV4-3 and J is TRBJ1-2, with a possible D match to TRBD1 (6 bases). CDR3 length equals 14 residues. Between the trimmed V and J ends, which lost 5 bases and 5 bases, there was a span of 15 bases. The germline V gene encodes CDR1 LGHNA and CDR2 YSLEER.

The chain has TRBV18 and TRBJ2-7; TRBD1 matches at 9 bases. This CDR3 is built from 18 residues. Germline CDR1 is KGHSH and CDR2 is LQKENI. V shed 3 bases and J 1 base; nucleotides not matched to a gene: 13. This chain's CDR3 is CASSPRSGTGSLSYEQYF. The CDR3, as DNA: TGTGCCAGCTCACCTCGATCCGGGACAGGGTCCCTATCCTACGAGCAGTACTTC.

V is TRBV5-4 and J is TRBJ1-1; TRBD1 matches 7 bases. The CDR3 covers 14 residues. Trimming at V came to 0 bases and at J to 7 bases, leaving 6 bases not matched to a gene. Germline V gene lookup returns CDR1 SGHNT and CDR2 YYREEE (reference sequence). Written as DNA, the CDR3 is TGTGCCAGCAGCTTGGGAGGGGGCAGGTTTGAAGCTTTCTTT. This gives the protein CASSLGGGRFEAFF.

This clone showed up just once. The CDR3 bases are TGTGCCAGCAGTTTATCTTGGCGGGGGGTTTACGAGCAGTACTTC. Translating gives CASSLSWRGVYEQYF. The rearrangement links TRBV28 to TRBJ2-7, with TRBD2 matching over 8 bases. Germline loops: CDR1 MDHEN, CDR2 SYDVKM. The CDR3 length is 15 residues. The V segment lost 1 base and the J segment 4 bases; nucleotides outside the gene matches: 6.

This rearrangement joins TRBV5-1 to TRBJ1-2, with a tentative D call TRBD1 (6 bases). The CDR3 has 15 residues. From germline, CDR1 is SGHRS and CDR2 YFSETQ. V was trimmed by 3 bases and J by 0 bases, leaving 12 bases between them. The CDR3 nucleotides are TGCGCCAGCAGCTCAGGGGTCTCTTCTAACTATGGCTACACCTTC. Amino acid sequence: CASSSGVSSNYGYTF.

The chain employs TRBV20-1 and TRBJ1-6, with 8 bases matching TRBD1. Germline values: CDR1 DFQATT, CDR2 SNEGSKA (reference sequence). V dropped 3 bases and J dropped 9; count of bases not matched to a gene: 4. There are 13 residues in the CDR3. The CDR3 nucleotides are TGCAGTGCTAGTCAGGGGGCCGGTTCACCCCTCCACTTT. Encoded protein: CSASQGAGSPLHF.

This clone was seen only once. The V call is TRBV2, the J call TRBJ2-3, with a weak D call TRBD1 (5 bases). The CDR3 spans 15 residues. Trimming stripped 9 bases from V and 0 bases from J, with 16 bases between. In germline, CDR1 is SNHLY, CDR2 FYNNEI. This chain's CDR3 is CASRQIGTSTDTQYF. CDR3 nucleotides: TGTGCCAGTAGACAGATCGGAACTAGCACAGATACGCAGTATTTT.

The count of this clone is one. The gene calls are TRBV7-8 and TRBJ1-2; D not resolved. There are 15 residues in the CDR3. The V gene's germline CDR1 is SGHVS and CDR2 FQNEAQ. The V end lost 5 bases, the J end lost 5 bases, and 18 bases lay between the germline ends. The CDR3 loop reads CASSPDPKGGYGYTF. CDR3 DNA sequence: TGTGCCAGCAGCCCGGACCCTAAGGGAGGATATGGCTACACCTTC.

The chain couples TRBV4-1 to TRBJ2-1; the D is unclear. V shed 2 bases and J shed 5 bases, with 19 bases lying between them. The CDR3 extends over 17 amino acids. In germline, CDR1 is MGHRA, CDR2 YSYEKL. The CDR3 reads CASSQYNYRNIHNEQFF. The CDR3 bases are TGCGCCAGCAGCCAATACAACTATAGGAATATCCACAATGAGCAGTTCTTC.

The chain recombines TRBV24-1 with TRBJ2-3; 7 bases match TRBD1. The CDR3 is 14 amino acids. CDR1 KGHDR and CDR2 SFDVKD come from the germline V gene. V lost 7 bases to trimming and J lost 4 bases; unmatched junction nucleotides: 7. The CDR3 here is CATSQAGGADTQYF. The CDR3, as DNA: TGTGCCACCAGCCAGGCAGGGGGAGCAGATACGCAGTATTTT.

This rearrangement joins TRBV7-2 to TRBJ1-2; tentative D call: TRBD1 (5 bases). The CDR3 has 13 amino acids. The V end was cut by 5 bases, the J end by 8 bases, with 15 bases between. Germline values: CDR1 SGHTA, CDR2 FQGNSA. The CDR3 here is CASSTVRAGGYTF. In DNA, the CDR3 is TGTGCCAGCAGCACGGTCAGGGCGGGGGGCTACACCTTC.

This clone has a handful of counts. V usage is TRBV7-9 and J usage is TRBJ2-7; the match to TRBD1 covers 9 bases. Germline V gene sequence: CDR1 SEHNR, CDR2 FQNEAQ (reference sequence). J gave up 6 bases and V 5 bases, and 14 bases lay outside the gene matches. The CDR3 contains 16 residues. This CDR3 is CASSPKVGTGRREQYF. The CDR3 DNA sequence: TGTGCCAGCAGCCCGAAGGTTGGGACAGGGAGGCGCGAGCAGTACTTC.

The gene calls are TRBV6-5 and TRBJ1-3; TRBD1 agrees at 7 bases. Germline assignment: CDR1 MNHEY and CDR2 SVGAGI. The CDR3 is 16 amino acids. Trimming cost V 2 bases and J 0 bases; bases outside gene matches: 4. The CDR3 is CASSYSSGGSGNTIYF. In DNA, the CDR3 is TGTGCCAGCAGTTACAGTTCAGGGGGCTCTGGAAACACCATATATTTT.

The chain is built from TRBV24-1 and TRBJ2-2; possible D gene TRBD2, 7 bases. Germline-derived CDR1 and CDR2 are KGHDR and SFDVKD. The length of the CDR3 is 15 residues. Trimming pared 3 bases from V and 5 bases from J, leaving 12 bases between. The CDR3 here is CATSDTGRETGELFF. The CDR3 DNA is TGTGCCACCAGTGATACAGGGCGGGAGACCGGGGAGCTGTTTTTT.

The V gene is TRBV19, the J gene TRBJ1-1; TRBD1 is a possible D gene (5 bases). The V gene's germline CDR1 is LNHDA and CDR2 SQIVND (reference sequence). V was shortened by 3 bases and J by 4 bases, with 15 bases between the two germline ends. The CDR3 totals 15 residues. The DNA for the CDR3 is TGTGCCAGTAGTATTCTCCAGGGCCTCAGCACTGAAGCTTTCTTT. It yields the protein CASSILQGLSTEAFF.

This clone has only a few counts. This chain uses TRBV5-1 with TRBJ1-1; 9 bases line up with TRBD1. Trimming at V came to 4 bases and at J to 11 bases, leaving 15 bases not matched to a gene. The CDR3 covers 15 residues. Germline V gene lookup returns CDR1 SGHRS and CDR2 YFSETQ. The CDR3, as DNA: TGCGCCAGCAGCGAATTACAGGGGGCGCTTCGCGACGCTTTCTTT. Translating it yields CASSELQGALRDAFF.

V gene TRBV30 combines with J gene TRBJ2-3, with D unresolved. From germline, CDR1 is GTSNPN and CDR2 SVGIG (reference sequence). V dropped 4 bases and J dropped 0 bases, with 11 bases sitting between them. The CDR3 loop spans 14 amino acids. Here the CDR3 DNA reads TGTGCCTGGAACTGGCAGACAAGCACAGATACGCAGTATTTT. Encoded protein: CAWNWQTSTDTQYF.

The chain has TRBV3-1 (or the pseudogene TRBV3-2) and TRBJ2-7, with 7 bases fitting TRBD1. The CDR3 runs to 15 residues. From germline, CDR1 is LGHDT and CDR2 YNNKEL (reference sequence). Trimming took 0 bases from V and 2 from J; bases not matched to a gene: 4. The CDR3 loop reads CASSQEGTATYEQYF. The CDR3 DNA reads as TGTGCCAGCAGCCAAGAGGGGACAGCCACCTACGAGCAGTACTTC.

The chain links TRBV15 to TRBJ1-6; D might be TRBD1 (5 bases). Looked up from germline, CDR1 is LNHNV and CDR2 is YYDKDF (reference sequence). This CDR3 is 16 amino acids long. The V end was cut by 0 bases, the J end by 5 bases, with 11 bases between. The DNA for the CDR3 is TGTGCCACCAGCAGAGAAGGGGTAGGAAATAATTCACCCCTCCACTTT. Translation gives CATSREGVGNNSPLHF.

This chain connects TRBV15 to TRBJ1-1, with D possibly TRBD1 on 6 matching bases. CDR1 is LNHNV, CDR2 YYDKDF, per germline (reference sequence). The length of the CDR3 is 14 residues. V gave up 4 bases and J gave up 9 bases, with 18 bases separating them. This CDR3 is CATSTYRARAKAFF. The CDR3 bases are TGTGCCACCAGCACCTACAGGGCGAGGGCGAAAGCTTTCTTT.

V is TRBV3-1 (or the pseudogene TRBV3-2) and J is TRBJ2-3; 9 nucleotides match TRBD2. With 5 bases clipped from V and 2 bases from J, the junction kept 5 bases outside the gene matches. Germline loops: CDR1 LGHDT, CDR2 YNNKEL (reference sequence). CDR3 length equals 15 residues. CDR3 coding DNA: TGTGCCAGCAGCGAGCGGGGGGCCCACACAGATACGCAGTATTTT. Protein product: CASSERGAHTDTQYF.

This clone came up a few times. The genes are TRBV11-3 and TRBJ2-5, with D tentatively TRBD1 (6 bases). The V gene's germline CDR1 is SGHNT and CDR2 YENEEA. V was pared by 5 bases and J by 5 bases, with 15 bases between. The CDR3 consists of 14 residues. The chain's CDR3 is CASSAATGTETQYF. DNA of the CDR3: TGTGCCAGCAGCGCCGCGACAGGAACGGAGACCCAGTACTTC.

This clone has a single count. The chain joins TRBV30 to TRBJ2-7, with TRBD2 matching over 7 bases. Per the germline V gene, CDR1 is GTSNPN and CDR2 is SVGIG (reference sequence). This CDR3 spans 11 amino acids. V lost 7 bases to trimming and J lost 4 bases; unmatched junction nucleotides: 4. CDR3: CASISGYEQYF. The CDR3 coding sequence is TGTGCCTCCATTAGCGGGTACGAGCAGTACTTC.

The J gene is TRBJ1-2, the V gene TRBV18; D unresolved. V was shortened by 1 base and J by 8 bases, with 11 bases between the two germline ends. The germline CDR1 and CDR2 sequences are KGHSH and LQKENI. The CDR3 is 13 residues long. CDR3 sequence reads: CASSPQTHEGYTF. CDR3 nucleotide sequence: TGTGCCAGCTCACCACAAACCCACGAGGGCTACACCTTC.

CDR3 in amino acids: CAISGASGADTQYF. The CDR3 coding sequence is TGTGCCATCAGTGGGGCTAGCGGGGCGGATACGCAGTATTTT. The J gene is TRBJ2-3, the V gene TRBV10-3; TRBD2 aligns across 9 bases. V lost 4 bases, J lost 6 bases, and 5 bases stayed unmatched. This CDR3 is built from 14 residues. CDR1 ENHRY and CDR2 SYGVKD come from the germline V gene.

The chain joins TRBV7-9 to TRBJ2-7; no clear D gene. Trimming removed 4 bases at V and 3 bases at J, with 19 bases between. Germline V gene sequence: CDR1 SEHNR, CDR2 FQNEAQ (reference sequence). This CDR3 has 16 residues. DNA for the CDR3: TGTGCCAGCAGCTCTCAGAAGACTGGGTTTTTCTACGAGCAGTACTTC. Residues: CASSSQKTGFFYEQYF.

The J gene is TRBJ2-3, the V gene TRBV19; 13 nucleotides agree with TRBD2. Germline V gene lookup returns CDR1 LNHDA and CDR2 SQIVND (reference sequence). After removal of 4 bases from V and 6 bases from J, the junction contained 7 bases not matched to a gene. The CDR3 has 16 amino acids. CDR3 protein: CASSKGLAGAGDTQYF. In nucleotides, the CDR3 is TGTGCCAGTAGTAAAGGACTAGCGGGGGCGGGGGATACGCAGTATTTT.

CDR3 amino acids: CASSSHYREGTGELFF. CDR3 DNA: TGTGCCAGCAGCTCTCATTACCGAGAGGGAACCGGGGAGCTGTTTTTT. This chain uses TRBV11-3 with TRBJ2-2; D possibly corresponds to TRBD2 (5 bases). V gave up 4 bases and J gave up 5 bases, with 17 bases separating them. This CDR3 has 16 residues. The germline V gene encodes CDR1 SGHNT and CDR2 YENEEA.

The chain couples TRBV10-3 to TRBJ2-3; 8 bases are a match to TRBD1. The CDR3 spans 17 residues. CDR1 is ENHRY, CDR2 SYGVKD, per germline. J was trimmed by 5 bases and V by 6 bases; bases with no gene match: 16. The CDR3 DNA reads TGTGCCATCAGGGATCTGATTGGGACAGGCATTATAGATACGCAGTATTTT. This sequence encodes CAIRDLIGTGIIDTQYF.

The genes are TRBV9 and TRBJ1-1; the D gene is possibly TRBD1 (5 bases). V was cut by 3 bases and J by 5 bases, with 17 bases left in between. Germline loops: CDR1 SGDLS, CDR2 YYNGEE. This CDR3 spans 15 amino acids. The CDR3 spells CASSAAREGETEAFF. DNA of the CDR3: TGTGCCAGCAGCGCCGCCAGGGAAGGGGAAACTGAAGCTTTCTTT.